A selection of T cell receptor beta chains follows, all from one sample in a study of T cells expressing NK-cell markers. Reprocessing the 5' RACE reads, TCRdb reports a single entry for every CDR3 protein and omits DNA. The specimen's table records approximately 420,000 distinct CDR3 sequences. Sequencing was performed on blood T cells: a sorted CD56 or NKG2C T cell subset, CD4+ or CD8+ T cells, or bulk PBMC T cells (not recorded which). These TCRs come from a woman in her fifties or sixties in good health. CDR3s include the opening cysteine and the closing phenylalanine or tryptophan.

CDR3aa: CASSLEVAGEADTQYF
v_gene: TRBV5-5
j_gene: TRBJ2-3
len: 16

CDR3aa: CATSRGQGRRNTIYF
v_gene: TRBV15
j_gene: TRBJ1-3
len: 15

CDR3aa: CASSFRQSLMNTEAFF
v_gene: TRBV7-8
j_gene: TRBJ1-1
len: 16

CDR3aa: CASSLNSLASYNEQFF
v_gene: TRBV7-8
j_gene: TRBJ2-1
len: 16

CDR3aa: CSASAVRTTDTQYF
v_gene: TRBV20-1
j_gene: TRBJ2-3
len: 14

CDR3aa: CASSSKRRMNTEAFF
v_gene: TRBV7-9
j_gene: TRBJ1-1
len: 15

CDR3aa: CATKGAGQGAEQYF
v_gene: TRBV24-1
j_gene: TRBJ2-7
len: 14

CDR3aa: CASSLRDWSTDTQYF
v_gene: TRBV7-2
j_gene: TRBJ2-3
len: 15

CDR3aa: CSALLAGVAGELFF
v_gene: TRBV29-1
j_gene: TRBJ2-2
len: 14

CDR3aa: CASAGLAGYEQYF
v_gene: TRBV12-3/TRBV12-4
j_gene: TRBJ2-7
len: 13

CDR3aa: CASAYTGLAGHNEQFF
v_gene: TRBV19
j_gene: TRBJ2-1
len: 16

CDR3aa: CASSYSQRRSTDTQYF
v_gene: TRBV6-5
j_gene: TRBJ2-3
len: 16

CDR3aa: CSVTEGSTQSEAFF
v_gene: TRBV29-1
j_gene: TRBJ1-1
len: 14

CDR3aa: CASSQLGGGASQYF
v_gene: TRBV4-1
j_gene: TRBJ2-3
len: 14

CDR3aa: CASSSGTSGAYEQYF
v_gene: TRBV5-1
j_gene: TRBJ2-7
len: 15

CDR3aa: CASSQEAGFYEQYF
v_gene: TRBV4-1
j_gene: TRBJ2-7
len: 14

CDR3aa: CASSSKIGTTDTQYF
v_gene: TRBV7-8
j_gene: TRBJ2-3
len: 15

CDR3aa: CATSRARAMAPQHF
v_gene: TRBV15
j_gene: TRBJ1-5
len: 14

CDR3aa: CASSLVEASSYEQYF
v_gene: TRBV5-1
j_gene: TRBJ2-7
len: 15

CDR3aa: CAIRIGTSNTEAFF
v_gene: TRBV10-3
j_gene: TRBJ1-1
len: 14

CDR3aa: CASSNEASGSEQFF
v_gene: TRBV18
j_gene: TRBJ2-1
len: 14

CDR3aa: CASSSVENQPQHF
v_gene: TRBV28
j_gene: TRBJ1-5
len: 13

CDR3aa: CASSLYGGPNEQFF
v_gene: TRBV27
j_gene: TRBJ2-1
len: 14

CDR3aa: CASGFISGAGEQYF
v_gene: TRBV12-5
j_gene: TRBJ2-7
len: 14

CDR3aa: CASSLGGFDEQFF
v_gene: TRBV7-6
j_gene: TRBJ2-1
len: 13

CDR3aa: CAWTSGGRQFF
v_gene: TRBV30
j_gene: TRBJ2-1
len: 11

CDR3aa: CASSLAAGVVDTQYF
v_gene: TRBV7-2
j_gene: TRBJ2-3
len: 15

CDR3aa: CASSPGQGYYNEQFF
v_gene: TRBV12-3/TRBV12-4
j_gene: TRBJ2-1
len: 15

CDR3aa: CASSPQGRWTGELFF
v_gene: TRBV12-3/TRBV12-4
j_gene: TRBJ2-2
len: 15

CDR3aa: CASSLAPQYEQYF
v_gene: TRBV12-3/TRBV12-4
j_gene: TRBJ2-7
len: 13

CDR3aa: CASSLQREGGEQYF
v_gene: TRBV5-1
j_gene: TRBJ2-7
len: 14

CDR3aa: CASSFGTGLSNQPQHF
v_gene: TRBV27
j_gene: TRBJ1-5
len: 16

CDR3aa: CASSQESGRALNEQFF
v_gene: TRBV4-1
j_gene: TRBJ2-1
len: 16

CDR3aa: CASSLVLHVYTDTQYF
v_gene: TRBV12-3/TRBV12-4
j_gene: TRBJ2-3
len: 16

CDR3aa: CASSSQQGNEQFF
v_gene: TRBV18
j_gene: TRBJ2-1
len: 13

CDR3aa: CASARGVQAGSGAFF
v_gene: TRBV3-1
j_gene: TRBJ1-1
len: 15

CDR3aa: CSARVPSGSVYEQFF
v_gene: TRBV20-1
j_gene: TRBJ2-1
len: 15

CDR3aa: CASSYMPPGEQYF
v_gene: TRBV27
j_gene: TRBJ2-7
len: 13

CDR3aa: CASSLDWGGAVDYEQYF
v_gene: TRBV11-2
j_gene: TRBJ2-7
len: 17

CDR3aa: CASSPAGVGEQFF
v_gene: TRBV11-2
j_gene: TRBJ2-1
len: 13

CDR3aa: CASKRDGKETQYF
v_gene: TRBV19
j_gene: TRBJ2-5
len: 13

CDR3aa: CASSQDGFPGQQKAFF
v_gene: TRBV14
j_gene: TRBJ1-1
len: 16

CDR3aa: CSVEGETGEKLFF
v_gene: TRBV29-1
j_gene: TRBJ1-4
len: 13

CDR3aa: CASSLPTGQGDNEQFF
v_gene: TRBV27
j_gene: TRBJ2-1
len: 16

CDR3aa: CAIRALGLDYGYTF
v_gene: TRBV19
j_gene: TRBJ1-2
len: 14

CDR3aa: CASSLTGAETEAFF
v_gene: TRBV5-1
j_gene: TRBJ1-1
len: 14

CDR3aa: CSVFGTEAGELFF
v_gene: TRBV29-1
j_gene: TRBJ2-2
len: 13

CDR3aa: CASSWLPGQGAAETQYF
v_gene: TRBV5-1
j_gene: TRBJ2-5
len: 17

CDR3aa: CASTATGELFF
v_gene: TRBV7-6
j_gene: TRBJ2-2
len: 11

CDR3aa: CASSLGHTGNTIYF
v_gene: TRBV27
j_gene: TRBJ1-3
len: 14

CDR3aa: CASTPGGTSRNEQFF
v_gene: TRBV5-1
j_gene: TRBJ2-1
len: 15

CDR3aa: CASSLSGRHHTDTQYF
v_gene: TRBV7-8
j_gene: TRBJ2-3
len: 16

CDR3aa: CASGSPGIGEQYF
v_gene: TRBV12-5
j_gene: TRBJ2-7
len: 13

CDR3aa: CASSLSGTPRRVAQYF
v_gene: TRBV5-1
j_gene: TRBJ2-3
len: 16

CDR3aa: CATSRNHYEQYF
v_gene: TRBV15
j_gene: TRBJ2-7
len: 12

CDR3aa: CAISPAGRDTEAFF
v_gene: TRBV10-3
j_gene: TRBJ1-1
len: 14

CDR3aa: CAISEISGTLEETQYF
v_gene: TRBV10-3
j_gene: TRBJ2-5
len: 16